The entry below describes one TCR beta chain. An amount of RNA that ranged from about 0.45 to 1 ug was reverse transcribed with random hexamers. Multiplex PCR with immunoSEQ amplified the TCR beta CDR3 across 54 Vbeta and 13 Jbeta. One entry per CDR3 protein, called by TCRdb with MiXCR from the immunoSEQ multiplex PCR reads. The repertoire includes some 130,000 distinct CDR3 sequences, about 95% of them detected once, and less than 0.15% sits in the top ten. Treatment-naive patients with stable or active relapsing-remitting disease were the multiple sclerosis controls. Negative isolation yielded CD4+ and CD8+ T cells, and FACS enriched TEMRA cells. The CDR3 loop spans 16 amino acids. The germline V gene encodes CDR1 KGHDR and CDR2 SFDVKD. J gave up 7 bases and V 3 bases, and 9 bases lay outside the gene matches. The data were taken from a study of CD8 T cells in Susac syndrome.

The clonotype originates from a human donor with multiple sclerosis. The specimen sequenced was CD4+ T cells from PBMCs. The gene calls are TRBV24-1 and TRBJ2-1; TRBD1 matches at 9 bases. The CDR3 coding sequence is TGTGCCACCAGTGATCCTCGGACAGGGGCCAGGAATGAGCAGTTCTTC. Amino acid sequence: CATSDPRTGARNEQFF.